The text below deals with one T cell receptor (beta chain). Here immunoSEQ multiplex PCR was the method, and the copy in TCRdb shows in-frame clones only, minus some. The sample has 2 million to 2.5 million clones; about nine tenths are singletons. Trimming pared 7 bases from V and 3 bases from J, leaving 5 bases between. Germline V gives CDR1 MDHEN, CDR2 SYDVKM. The CDR3 runs to 11 residues. This sample was included in a study of shared clonotypes between healthy human individuals. Sequencing used naive CD4+ T cells from PBMCs. Noted subset: CD45RA+ positively selected. The chain has TRBV28 and TRBJ2-3, with D uncertain. The TCR comes from a young man in good health. Some clones in this sample may be carry-over from other donors' samples. CDR3 residues: CASTQTDTQYF. The CDR3 bases are TGTGCCAGCACCCAAACAGATACGCAGTATTTT.